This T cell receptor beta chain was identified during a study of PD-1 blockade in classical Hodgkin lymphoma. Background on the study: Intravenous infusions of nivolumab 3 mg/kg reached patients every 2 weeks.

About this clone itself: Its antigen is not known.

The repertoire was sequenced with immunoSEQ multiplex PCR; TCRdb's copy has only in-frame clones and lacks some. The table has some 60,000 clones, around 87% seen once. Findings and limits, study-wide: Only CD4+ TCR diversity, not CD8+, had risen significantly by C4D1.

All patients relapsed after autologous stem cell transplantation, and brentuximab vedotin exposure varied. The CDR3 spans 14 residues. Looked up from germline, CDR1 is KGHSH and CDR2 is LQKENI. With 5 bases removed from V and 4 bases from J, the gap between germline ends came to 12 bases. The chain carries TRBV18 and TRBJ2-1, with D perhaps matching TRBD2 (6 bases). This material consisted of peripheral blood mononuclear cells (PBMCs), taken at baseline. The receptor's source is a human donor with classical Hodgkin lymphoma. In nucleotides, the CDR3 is TGTGCCAGCTCAGCCGGGACTCTATACAATGAGCAGTTCTTC. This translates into CASSAGTLYNEQFF.